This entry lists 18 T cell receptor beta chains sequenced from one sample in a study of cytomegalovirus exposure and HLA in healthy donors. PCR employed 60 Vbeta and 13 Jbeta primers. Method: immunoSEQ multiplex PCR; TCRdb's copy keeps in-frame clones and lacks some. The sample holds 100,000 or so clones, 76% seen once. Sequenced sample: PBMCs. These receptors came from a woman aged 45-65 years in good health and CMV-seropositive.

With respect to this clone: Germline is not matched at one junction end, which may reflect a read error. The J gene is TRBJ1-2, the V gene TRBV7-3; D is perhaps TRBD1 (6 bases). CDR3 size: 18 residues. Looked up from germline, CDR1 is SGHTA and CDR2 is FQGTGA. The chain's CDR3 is CASSLTGQRLEVGYGYTF. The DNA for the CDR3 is TGTGCCAGCAGCCTAACCGGACAGCGCCTCGAGGTTGGTTATGGCTACACCTTC.

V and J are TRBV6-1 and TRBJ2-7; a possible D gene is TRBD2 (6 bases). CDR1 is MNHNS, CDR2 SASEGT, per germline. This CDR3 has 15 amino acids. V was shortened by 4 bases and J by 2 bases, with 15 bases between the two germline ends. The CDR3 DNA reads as TGTGCCAGCAGTGGATATTTGGGAGGCGCCTACGAGCAGTACTTC. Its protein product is CASSGYLGGAYEQYF.

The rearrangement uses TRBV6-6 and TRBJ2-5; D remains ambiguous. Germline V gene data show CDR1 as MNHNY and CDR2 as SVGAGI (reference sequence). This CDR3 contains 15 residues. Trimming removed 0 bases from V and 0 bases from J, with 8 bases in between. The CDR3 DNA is TGTGCCAGCAGTTACTCAGCCGAGTACCAAGAGACCCAGTACTTC. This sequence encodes CASSYSAEYQETQYF.

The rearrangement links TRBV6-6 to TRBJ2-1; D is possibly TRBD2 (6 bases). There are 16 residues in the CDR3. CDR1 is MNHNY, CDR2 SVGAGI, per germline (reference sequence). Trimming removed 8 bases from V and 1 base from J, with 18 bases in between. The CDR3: CASEAAPRESYNEQFF. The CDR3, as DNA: TGTGCCAGCGAGGCGGCTCCCCGGGAGTCCTACAATGAGCAGTTCTTC.

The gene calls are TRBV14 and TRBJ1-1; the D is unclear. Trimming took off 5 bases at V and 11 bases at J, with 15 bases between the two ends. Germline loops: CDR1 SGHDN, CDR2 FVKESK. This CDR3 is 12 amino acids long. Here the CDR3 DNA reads TGTGCCAGCAGCTGGGCCTCCGAACGGGCTTTCTTT. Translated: CASSWASERAFF.

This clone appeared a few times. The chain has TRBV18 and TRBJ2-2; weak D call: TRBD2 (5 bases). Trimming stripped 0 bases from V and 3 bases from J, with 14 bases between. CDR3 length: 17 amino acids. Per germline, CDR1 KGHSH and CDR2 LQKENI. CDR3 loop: CASSPPRSSWHTGELFF. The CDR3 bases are TGTGCCAGCTCACCACCGCGATCTAGCTGGCACACCGGGGAGCTGTTTTTT. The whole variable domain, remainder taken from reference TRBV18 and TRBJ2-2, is NAGVMQNPRHLVRRRGQEARLRCSPMKGHSHVYWYRQLPEEGLKFMVYLQKENIIDESGMPKERFSAEFPKEGPSILRIQQVVRGDSAAYFCASSPPRSSWHTGELFFGEGSRLTVL.

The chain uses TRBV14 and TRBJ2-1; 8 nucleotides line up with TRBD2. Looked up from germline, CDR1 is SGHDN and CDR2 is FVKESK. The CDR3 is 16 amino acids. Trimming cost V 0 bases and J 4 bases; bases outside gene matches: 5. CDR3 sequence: CASSQDYSGTYNEQFF. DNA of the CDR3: TGTGCCAGCAGCCAAGATTATAGCGGGACGTACAATGAGCAGTTCTTC.

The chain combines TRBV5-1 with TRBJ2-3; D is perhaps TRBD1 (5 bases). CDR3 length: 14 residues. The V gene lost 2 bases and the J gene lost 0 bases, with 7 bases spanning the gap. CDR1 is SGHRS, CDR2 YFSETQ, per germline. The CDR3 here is CASSFDSSTDTQYF. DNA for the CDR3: TGCGCCAGCAGCTTTGACAGCAGCACAGATACGCAGTATTTT.

CDR3 in amino acids: CTSSPTSGSYNEQFF. The CDR3 bases are TGCACCAGCAGTCCTACTAGCGGCTCCTACAATGAGCAGTTCTTC. The V call is TRBV1, the J call TRBJ2-1; the table's D call of TRBD2 was not tested on the DNA. TRBV1 is given as a pseudogene. The CDR3 extends over 15 amino acids.

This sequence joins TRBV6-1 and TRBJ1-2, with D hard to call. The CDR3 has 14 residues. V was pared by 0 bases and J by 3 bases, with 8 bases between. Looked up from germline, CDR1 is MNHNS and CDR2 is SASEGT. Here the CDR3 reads CASSEAMGYYGYTF. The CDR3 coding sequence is TGTGCCAGCAGTGAAGCGATGGGCTACTATGGCTACACCTTC.

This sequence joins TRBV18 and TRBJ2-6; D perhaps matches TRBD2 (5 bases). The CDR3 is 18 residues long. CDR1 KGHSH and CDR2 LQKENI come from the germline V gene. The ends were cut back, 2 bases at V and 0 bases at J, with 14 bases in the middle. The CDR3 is CASSPFALDPSGANVLTF. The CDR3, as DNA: TGTGCCAGCTCACCATTCGCACTAGACCCCTCTGGGGCCAACGTCCTGACTTTC.

The CDR3: CASSLPLAGHGELFF. The CDR3 region has the DNA TGTGCCAGCAGCTTACCGCTAGCGGGACACGGGGAGCTGTTTTTT. This chain connects TRBV11-2 to TRBJ2-2, with 9 positions matching TRBD2. The V gene's germline CDR1 is SGHAT and CDR2 FQNNGV. This CDR3 comprises 15 residues. Unmatched junction bases numbered 5, after V lost 2 bases and J lost 7 bases.

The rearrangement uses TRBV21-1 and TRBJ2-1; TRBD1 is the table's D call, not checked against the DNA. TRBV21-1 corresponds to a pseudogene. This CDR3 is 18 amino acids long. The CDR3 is CASIGGGRVSSPYNEQFF. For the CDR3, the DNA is TGTGCCAGCATCGGTGGCGGCAGGGTCTCGTCTCCCTACAATGAGCAGTTCTTC.

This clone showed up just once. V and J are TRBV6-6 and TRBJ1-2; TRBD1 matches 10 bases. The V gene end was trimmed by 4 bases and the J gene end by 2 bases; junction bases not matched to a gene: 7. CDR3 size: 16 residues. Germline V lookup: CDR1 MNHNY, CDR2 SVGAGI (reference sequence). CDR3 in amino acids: CASSLDRGARNYGYTF. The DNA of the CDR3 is TGTGCCAGCAGTTTGGACAGGGGGGCGAGAAACTATGGCTACACCTTC.

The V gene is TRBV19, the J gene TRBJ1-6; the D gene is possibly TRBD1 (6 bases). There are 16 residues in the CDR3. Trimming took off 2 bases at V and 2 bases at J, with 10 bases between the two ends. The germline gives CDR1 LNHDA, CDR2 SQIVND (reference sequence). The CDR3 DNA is TGTGCCAGTAGTATAACCAGGGGACCCTATAATTCACCCCTCCACTTT. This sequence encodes CASSITRGPYNSPLHF.

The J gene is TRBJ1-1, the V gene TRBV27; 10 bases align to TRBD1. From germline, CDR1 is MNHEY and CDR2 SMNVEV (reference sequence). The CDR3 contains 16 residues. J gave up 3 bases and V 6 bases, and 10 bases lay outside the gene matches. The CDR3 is CASRRTGGRDHTEAFF. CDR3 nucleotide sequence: TGTGCCAGCAGAAGGACAGGGGGGCGCGATCACACTGAAGCTTTCTTT.

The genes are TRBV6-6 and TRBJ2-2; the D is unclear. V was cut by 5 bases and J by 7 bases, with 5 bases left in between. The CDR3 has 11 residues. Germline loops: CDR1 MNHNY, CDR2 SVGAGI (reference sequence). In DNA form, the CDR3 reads TGTGCCAGCAGTCCCAACGGGGAGCTGTTTTTT. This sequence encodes CASSPNGELFF.

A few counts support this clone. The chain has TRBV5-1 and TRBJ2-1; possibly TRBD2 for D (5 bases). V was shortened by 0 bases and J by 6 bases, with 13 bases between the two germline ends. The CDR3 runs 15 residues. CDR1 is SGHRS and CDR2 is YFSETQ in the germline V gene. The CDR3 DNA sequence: TGCGCCAGCAGCTTGGACGGAGGTCCGGGCAATGAGCAGTTCTTC. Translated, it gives CASSLDGGPGNEQFF.